These 29 T cell receptor beta chains came from one sample sequenced in a study of blood T cell repertoires in COVID-19. Assay: immunoSEQ multiplex PCR; the TCRdb copy retains only in-frame clones and omits some. The sample lists 250,000 to 350,000 clones, 85% to 90% occurring once. Input material: peripheral blood. The receptors come from a woman aged 25 to 39 with COVID-19, enrolled during active disease.

This clone showed up just a few times. The chain links TRBV7-2 to TRBJ2-3; D is perhaps TRBD1 (6 bases). The V gene's germline CDR1 is SGHTA and CDR2 FQGNSA. The CDR3 is 15 residues long. V gave up 6 bases and J gave up 1 base, with 14 bases separating them. CDR3 sequence reads: CASSLMGARTDTQYF. DNA for the CDR3: TGTGCCAGCAGTCTAATGGGGGCCCGCACAGATACGCAGTATTTT.

J is TRBJ2-7 and V is TRBV5-1; a weak D match, TRBD1 (6 bases). V lost 2 bases to trimming and J lost 7 bases, with 16 bases between them. Germline V gene sequence: CDR1 SGHRS, CDR2 YFSETQ. The CDR3 spans 14 residues. The CDR3 sequence is CASSFSGTLAEQYF. The CDR3 nucleotides are TGCGCCAGCAGCTTCTCCGGGACACTGGCGGAGCAGTACTTC.

J is TRBJ2-2 and V is TRBV11-2; 8 bases are shared with TRBD2. The CDR3 runs 16 residues. Germline trimming cut 4 bases from V and 2 bases from J; bases unmatched to any gene: 6. From germline, CDR1 is SGHAT and CDR2 FQNNGV. CDR3 in amino acids: CASSSHLAGNTGELFF. The CDR3 DNA reads TGTGCCAGCAGCTCCCACCTAGCGGGCAACACCGGGGAGCTGTTTTTT.

The chain links TRBV6-1 to TRBJ1-2; D is ambiguous. CDR1 is MNHNS and CDR2 is SASEGT in the germline V gene. Trimming shortened V by 2 bases and J by 8 bases, and 9 bases separated the two germline ends. CDR3 length: 12 residues. CDR3 sequence reads: CASSETGNGYTF. The CDR3 region has the DNA TGTGCCAGCAGTGAAACGGGTAACGGCTACACCTTC.

The CDR3 coding sequence is TGTGCCAGCAGCCGGGGACAGGTCGACTATGGCTACACCTTC. It codes for CASSRGQVDYGYTF. This chain joins TRBV6-5 and TRBJ1-2; 8 bases align to TRBD1. The length of the CDR3 is 14 residues. From germline, CDR1 is MNHEY and CDR2 SVGAGI. V gave up 6 bases and J gave up 3 bases; unmatched junction bases: 6.

V is TRBV2 and J is TRBJ1-5, with D unclear. The CDR3 contains 17 residues. Germline CDR1 reads SNHLY; CDR2 reads FYNNEI. Between the trimmed V and J ends, which lost 3 bases and 4 bases, there was a span of 19 bases. The CDR3 is CASSETVTGSSNQPQHF. The CDR3 DNA reads TGTGCCAGCAGTGAGACCGTTACCGGGAGCTCAAATCAGCCCCAGCATTTT.

This clone is a singleton in its sample. The V call is TRBV10-3, the J call TRBJ2-6; possibly TRBD2 for D (5 bases). The CDR3 totals 15 residues. Germline CDR1 is ENHRY and CDR2 is SYGVKD. Trimming took off 3 bases at V and 3 bases at J, with 9 bases between the two ends. The CDR3 protein is CAISDSAGGANVLTF. DNA of the CDR3: TGTGCCATCAGTGATTCGGCGGGTGGGGCCAACGTCCTGACTTTC.

This clone was seen a handful of times. This chain joins TRBV9 and TRBJ2-6; TRBD1 is a possible D gene (5 bases). Germline V CDR1 and CDR2: SGDLS, YYNGEE. V lost 3 bases, J lost 0 bases, and 10 bases lay in between. The CDR3 extends over 16 amino acids. Written as DNA, the CDR3 is TGTGCCAGCAGCGCCAGGGCAGTCTCTGGGGCCAACGTCCTGACTTTC. This encodes CASSARAVSGANVLTF.

This clone came up a few times. The J gene is TRBJ1-1, the V gene TRBV9, with D tentatively TRBD1 (6 bases). The CDR3 runs to 14 residues. The ends were cut back, 0 bases at V and 3 bases at J, with 9 bases in the middle. CDR1 and CDR2 from the germline V gene are SGDLS and YYNGEE. CDR3 nucleotides: TGTGCCAGCAGCGTAGGGGCAGGGGACACTGAAGCTTTCTTT. It translates to CASSVGAGDTEAFF.

The chain employs TRBV7-8 and TRBJ1-1; a possible D gene is TRBD1 (6 bases). V was trimmed by 3 bases and J by 4 bases, leaving 15 bases between them. The CDR3 consists of 15 residues. Germline lookup yields CDR1 SGHVS and CDR2 FQNEAQ. The CDR3 bases are TGTGCCAGCAGCTTTATACAGGGTTTCGGCACTGAAGCTTTCTTT. Protein product: CASSFIQGFGTEAFF.

The rearrangement joins TRBV5-1 to TRBJ1-4, with a possible D match to TRBD1 (5 bases). The CDR3 runs 14 residues. V was shortened by 1 base and J by 7 bases, with 11 bases between the two germline ends. The germline gives CDR1 SGHRS, CDR2 YFSETQ. Here the CDR3 reads CASSLQGGSEKLFF. CDR3 sequence (DNA): TGCGCCAGCAGCTTGCAGGGAGGGAGTGAAAAACTGTTTTTT. The complete variable domain, with remaining parts taken from reference TRBV5-1 and TRBJ1-4, reads KAGVTQTPRYLIKTRGQQVTLSCSPISGHRSVSWYQQTPGQGLQFLFEYFSETQRNKGNFPGRFSGRQFSNSRSEMNVSTLELGDSALYLCASSLQGGSEKLFFGSGTQLSVL.

The chain combines TRBV27 with TRBJ2-2, with unresolved D. The CDR3 covers 13 residues. V lost 5 bases and J lost 7, with 11 bases in between. Germline-derived CDR1 and CDR2 are MNHEY and SMNVEV (reference sequence). CDR3 loop: CASSNYTGGELFF. The DNA for the CDR3 is TGTGCCAGCAGTAACTATACGGGCGGGGAGCTGTTTTTT.

The V gene is TRBV21-1, the J gene TRBJ1-4; the DNA was not compared with TRBD1, the D call given in the table. TRBV21-1 is termed a pseudogene. The CDR3 is made up of 16 amino acids. CDR3 residues: CASSMSVGGPNEKLFF. DNA for the CDR3: TGTGCCAGCAGCATGTCAGTAGGGGGCCCTAATGAAAAACTGTTTTTT.

This chain uses TRBV18 with TRBJ1-1, with D possibly being TRBD1 (6 bases). Germline assignment: CDR1 KGHSH and CDR2 LQKENI. The CDR3 covers 13 residues. Trimming took 7 bases from V and 5 from J, leaving 14 bases between them. The CDR3 sequence is CASFQPGETEAFF. CDR3 nucleotides: TGTGCCAGCTTTCAGCCAGGGGAAACTGAAGCTTTCTTT.

V gene TRBV11-2 combines with J gene TRBJ2-2; 12 bases are a match to TRBD2. V was clipped by 5 bases and J by 6 bases; unmatched bases: 7. This CDR3 is 16 amino acids long. Germline lookup yields CDR1 SGHAT and CDR2 FQNNGV. The DNA of the CDR3 is TGTGCCAGCAGCCAAGGACTAGCGGGAAGGTCCGGGGAGCTGTTTTTT. Protein product: CASSQGLAGRSGELFF.

V gene TRBV18 combines with J gene TRBJ2-7, with TRBD2 matching over 8 bases. With 3 bases clipped from V and 3 bases from J, the junction kept 10 bases outside the gene matches. This CDR3 contains 16 residues. The germline V gene has CDR1 KGHSH and CDR2 LQKENI. The DNA of the CDR3 is TGTGCCAGCTCACCTCGGCGGGGGGCAGTGGACTACGAGCAGTACTTC. The encoded protein is CASSPRRGAVDYEQYF.

The chain recombines TRBV5-1 with TRBJ2-3, with D possibly TRBD2 on 6 matching bases. V lost 0 bases and J lost 8, with 16 bases in between. The CDR3 runs to 15 residues. The germline CDR1 and CDR2 sequences are SGHRS and YFSETQ. This CDR3 reads CASSLGRDWVVTQYF. DNA of the CDR3: TGCGCCAGCAGCTTGGGGAGGGATTGGGTCGTTACGCAGTATTTT.

This clone appeared a single time. The V call is TRBV2, the J call TRBJ2-7, with 12 bases lining up with TRBD2. CDR1 and CDR2 (germline): SNHLY, FYNNEI. The CDR3 is made up of 13 amino acids. With V trimmed by 7 bases and J by 7 bases, 5 bases remained unmatched. The CDR3 here is CASNLAGGGEQYF. CDR3 DNA: TGTGCCAGCAATCTAGCGGGAGGGGGAGAGCAGTACTTC.

This chain connects TRBV6-5 to TRBJ1-4, with a possible D match to TRBD1 (6 bases). The CDR3 is made up of 13 amino acids. CDR1 is MNHEY, CDR2 SVGAGI, per germline. Trimming removed 7 bases from V and 8 bases from J, with 14 bases in between. The CDR3 region is CASMMGRGEKLFF. DNA of the CDR3: TGTGCCAGCATGATGGGCAGGGGAGAAAAACTGTTTTTT.

The chain couples TRBV2 to TRBJ1-2; D is unresolved. Germline V gene data show CDR1 as SNHLY and CDR2 as FYNNEI. CDR3 size: 10 residues. Trimming took 4 bases from V and 6 from J, leaving 3 bases between them. This CDR3 is CASSVNGYTF. The CDR3 DNA reads as TGTGCCAGCAGTGTAAATGGCTACACCTTC.

The chain employs TRBV7-9 and TRBJ2-3; weak D call: TRBD2 (7 bases). Trimming pared 5 bases from V and 4 bases from J, leaving 16 bases between. The CDR3 consists of 15 residues. Germline loops: CDR1 SEHNR, CDR2 FQNEAQ (reference sequence). This CDR3 reads CASSQIRGASDTQYF. DNA of the CDR3: TGTGCCAGCAGCCAGATCCGGGGGGCCTCAGATACGCAGTATTTT.

The chain is built from TRBV6-2 or TRBV6-3 and TRBJ2-1, with 14 bases lining up with TRBD2. The CDR3 is made up of 18 amino acids. Germline V CDR1 and CDR2: MNHEY, SVGEGT. Unmatched junction bases numbered 11, after V lost 6 bases and J lost 4 bases. The CDR3: CASSPTSGRASGYNEQFF. The CDR3 bases are TGTGCCAGCAGCCCGACTAGCGGGAGGGCCTCTGGATACAATGAGCAGTTCTTC.

The V call is TRBV6-4, the J call TRBJ2-2; no clear D gene. This CDR3 is built from 15 residues. V was trimmed by 4 bases and J by 8 bases, leaving 17 bases between them. CDR1 is MRHNA and CDR2 is SNTAGT in the germline V gene. The CDR3 bases are TGTGCCAGCAGTGTGTTCCCGTTCCCCGGTGGGGAGCTGTTTTTT. Translating gives CASSVFPFPGGELFF.

This rearrangement joins TRBV4-1 to TRBJ1-5, with a tentative D call TRBD1 (6 bases). V gave up 5 bases and J gave up 5 bases, with 16 bases separating them. Germline V gene data show CDR1 as MGHRA and CDR2 as YSYEKL. The CDR3 spans 15 residues. The CDR3 DNA reads TGCGCCAGCAGCGCCCCGGACAGTGTTGATCAGCCCCAGCATTTT. It encodes CASSAPDSVDQPQHF.

The chain employs TRBV28 and TRBJ2-5, with 7 bases identical to TRBD2. The CDR3 covers 14 residues. Trimming at V came to 5 bases and at J to 7 bases, leaving 10 bases not matched to a gene. CDR1 MDHEN and CDR2 SYDVKM come from the germline V gene. CDR3 bases: TGTGCCAGCAGTCAGACTAGCTGGGGAGGGACCCAGTACTTC. As protein: CASSQTSWGGTQYF.

This clone was detected only a few times. The rearrangement joins TRBV4-3 to TRBJ2-1; tentatively, D is TRBD2 (5 bases). Germline V CDR1 and CDR2: LGHNA, YSLEER. V was pared by 0 bases and J by 13 bases, with 16 bases between. The CDR3 has 14 residues. This chain's CDR3 is CASSQDRAVGSQFF. The CDR3 coding sequence is TGCGCCAGCAGCCAAGATAGGGCCGTAGGGAGCCAGTTCTTC.

The CDR3 DNA is TGCAGCGTTGACGGCGCGGGAGGGGGCTACAATGAGCAGTTCTTC. Translated, it gives CSVDGAGGGYNEQFF. V and J are TRBV29-1 and TRBJ2-1; TRBD2 matches 9 bases. V gave up 3 bases and J gave up 3 bases; unmatched junction bases: 6. The V gene's germline CDR1 is SQVTM and CDR2 ANQGSEA. The length of the CDR3 is 15 residues.

CDR3 residues: CAHQGAGEAFF. In DNA, the CDR3 is TGTGCCCACCAGGGGGCAGGTGAAGCTTTCTTT. The chain combines TRBV30 with TRBJ1-1, with 8 bases identical to TRBD1. The ends lost 8 bases at V and 7 bases at J; junction bases unmatched: 6. Looked up from germline, CDR1 is GTSNPN and CDR2 is SVGIG (reference sequence). CDR3 length: 11 amino acids.

The chain couples TRBV2 to TRBJ1-2; no clear D gene. CDR1 SNHLY and CDR2 FYNNEI come from the germline V gene. There are 13 residues in the CDR3. Trimming removed 6 bases at V and 3 bases at J, with 11 bases between. The CDR3 reads CASSRKSDYGYTF. CDR3 nucleotides: TGTGCCAGCAGCAGGAAGAGTGACTATGGCTACACCTTC.